Listed below are T cell receptor beta chains from one sample, sequenced in a study of cytomegalovirus exposure and HLA in healthy donors. Libraries were prepared by immunoSEQ multiplex PCR; TCRdb keeps only in-frame clonotypes and omits some of them. Here the sample spans about 160,000 clones, about 81% being singletons. The sample comprised PBMCs. All receptors derive from a young woman in good health and CMV-seronegative. CDR3s include the opening cysteine and the closing phenylalanine or tryptophan. A D gene is named only where the DNA matches it firmly. Part of the rows lack a size; the others show once, few, many or a class for expanded clones.

J | V | size | D | DNA | CDR3
TRBJ2-2 | TRBV5-1 | once | . | TGCGCCAGCAGCTTAGATGTCGGCGGGGAGCTGTTTTTT | CASSLDVGGELFF
TRBJ2-2 | TRBV5-6 | few | TRBD1 | TGTGCCAGCAGCTTTGGGACAGGACTTGTGGGGGAGCTGTTTTTT | CASSFGTGLVGELFF
TRBJ1-6 | TRBV5-1 | once | . | TGCGCCAGCAGCTTGTGGGGAGACATAGCCAATTCACCCCTCCACTTT | CASSLWGDIANSPLHF
TRBJ1-1 | TRBV6-1 | . | . | TGTGCCAGCAGAAAGACAGAGAACACTGAAGCTTTCTTT | CASRKTENTEAFF
TRBJ1-2 | TRBV6-1 | . | . | TGTGCCAGCAGTGAACGCGGGAGCTTGGGGTATGGCTACACCTTC | CASSERGSLGYGYTF
TRBJ2-7 | TRBV11-2 | . | . | TGTGCCAGCAGCTGGGGGGGCGGCTCCTACGAGCAGTACTTC | CASSWGGGSYEQYF
TRBJ1-1 | TRBV10-3 | once | . | TGTGCCGCCCGGGACACAGTGAACACTGAAGCTTTCTTT | CAARDTVNTEAFF
TRBJ2-1 | TRBV7-2 | . | TRBD2 | TGTGCCAGCAGTCCTCTGGGCGGGAGGTCCTACAATGAGCAGTTCTTC | CASSPLGGRSYNEQFF
TRBJ1-6 | TRBV5-4 | . | . | TGTGCCAGCAGCTTGGCAACAGGGTCTATGGCCCTCCACTTT | CASSLATGSMALHF
TRBJ1-6 | TRBV7-9 | . | TRBD1 | TGTGCCAGCAGCTTTGGACAGGGGTTCTATAATTCACCCCTCCACTTT | CASSFGQGFYNSPLHF
TRBJ2-7 | TRBV27 | . | . | TGTGCCAGCAGTCCTCACCCCTATACTAGCCGTTCCTACGAGCAGTACTTC | CASSPHPYTSRSYEQYF
TRBJ1-1 | TRBV11-2 | . | TRBD1 | TGTGCCAGCAGCTTTCGGACAGGGGGCATGGAAGCTTTCTTT | CASSFRTGGMEAFF
TRBJ2-7 | TRBV4-1 | . | TRBD1 | TGCGCCAGCAGCCAATCTACAGGGGCAAGCTCCTACGAGCAGTACTTC | CASSQSTGASSYEQYF
TRBJ2-7 | TRBV4-1 | . | TRBD2 | TGCGCCAGCAGCCAACCAATCATCCGGGTCCCTAGCGGGGGGAAAAAACCCTACGAGCAGTACTTC | CASSQPIIRVPSGGKKPYEQYF
TRBJ2-5 | TRBV7-3 | . | . | TGTGCCAGCAGCTATGACAGAGACCAAGAGACCCAGTACTTC | CASSYDRDQETQYF
TRBJ2-5 | TRBV6-5 | . | . | TGTGCCAGCAGTTCCCCGGCGGACCAGGGCCAAGAGACCCAGTACTTC | CASSSPADQGQETQYF
TRBJ1-6 | TRBV13 | . | TRBD1 | TGTGCCAGCAGCAAAGACAGGGATTTATCACCCCTCCACTTT | CASSKDRDLSPLHF
TRBJ1-1 | TRBV27 | . | TRBD1 | TGTGCCAGCAGTTGGGGACAGGGGAAGGAGGCTTTCTTT | CASSWGQGKEAFF
TRBJ2-2 | TRBV5-1 | . | . | TGCGCCAGCAGCTGGGGACAAAGTTGGAACGGGGAGCTGTTTTTT | CASSWGQSWNGELFF
TRBJ2-7 | TRBV28 | . | . | TGTGCCAGCCGGCCGACAGGAGTGGGCTACGAGCAGTACTTC | CASRPTGVGYEQYF
TRBJ1-4 | TRBV11-2 | . | . | TGTGCCAGCAGACAGGGTGGCGTTGAAAAACTGTTTTTT | CASRQGGVEKLFF
TRBJ2-5 | TRBV19 | . | TRBD2 | TGTGCCAGGCCTTCCGGGGGGGAAGGGGAGACCCAGTACTTC | CARPSGGEGETQYF
TRBJ2-2 | TRBV5-1 | . | . | TGCGCCAGCAGCTCTGGGAGCGCGAACACCGGGGAGCTGTTTTTT | CASSSGSANTGELFF
TRBJ2-2 | TRBV7-6 | . | TRBD1 | TGTGCCAGCAGCACTGTGGGTGGGACAGCTAAATTAAACACCGGGGAGCTGTTTTTT | CASSTVGGTAKLNTGELFF
TRBJ2-7 | TRBV9 | . | TRBD2 | TGTGCCAGCAGCGTCGCACCGGGACTAGAGAGCTACGAGCAGTACTTC | CASSVAPGLESYEQYF
TRBJ2-5 | TRBV5-1 | . | TRBD2 | TGCGCCAGCAGCCCCCTCCCGGTAGCGGGCCAAGAGACCCAGTACTTC | CASSPLPVAGQETQYF
TRBJ2-3 | TRBV7-2 | once | TRBD1 | TGTGCCAGCAGTCGAGACAGGGGGGGAGATACGCAGTATTTT | CASSRDRGGDTQYF
TRBJ2-2 | TRBV5-6 | . | . | TGTGCCAGCAGCTTGGACAGGGCGAACACCGGGGAGCTGTTTTTT | CASSLDRANTGELFF
TRBJ2-1 | TRBV5-1 | few | TRBD2 | TGCGCCAGCAGCTTTACTAGCGGGGGGGCCAAGAACTACAATGAGCAGTTCTTC | CASSFTSGGAKNYNEQFF
TRBJ2-3 | TRBV5-1 | . | . | TGCGCCAGCAGCTTGGTTGGGGAGTACACAGATACGCAGTATTTT | CASSLVGEYTDTQYF
TRBJ1-6 | TRBV7-9 | . | . | TGTGCCAGCAGCTTATTCGCAGATTATAATTCACCCCTCCACTTT | CASSLFADYNSPLHF
TRBJ1-1 | TRBV7-9 | . | . | TGTGCCAGCAGCCCCAGCCTCGGGGACACTGAAGCTTTCTTT | CASSPSLGDTEAFF
TRBJ1-6 | TRBV9 | . | . | TGTGCCAGCAGCGCCCCCCGAGGCTCCTATAATTCACCCCTCCACTTT | CASSAPRGSYNSPLHF
TRBJ2-1 | TRBV11-1 | . | TRBD2 | TGTGCCAGCAGCTCGGTGGGGGGGATCGCCTACAATGAGCAGTTCTTC | CASSSVGGIAYNEQFF
TRBJ2-2 | TRBV6-5 | . | . | TGTGCCAGCGGATACCCAGGGAACACCGGGGAGCTGTTTTTT | CASGYPGNTGELFF
TRBJ2-7 | TRBV6-5 | . | . | TGTGCCAGCAGTACTAGGGGGGGTACCTACGAGCAGTACTTC | CASSTRGGTYEQYF
TRBJ2-3 | TRBV6-5 | . | . | TGTGCCAGCAGCCTACAGGGATATAAGGCAGATACGCAGTATTTT | CASSLQGYKADTQYF
TRBJ2-7 | TRBV4-1 | . | TRBD1 | TGCGCCAGCAGGCCAAAGGCGACAGGGGCCTACGAGCAGTACTTC | CASRPKATGAYEQYF
TRBJ2-1 | TRBV6-5 | . | TRBD2 | TGTGCCAGCAGACCTAGCGGGGGGCCGGGGAATGAGCAGTTCTTC | CASRPSGGPGNEQFF
TRBJ1-1 | TRBV5-1 | . | . | TGCGCCAGCAGCTACTCTTCCCAACCATCGGAAGCTTTCTTT | CASSYSSQPSEAFF
TRBJ1-2 | TRBV28 | . | TRBD1 | TGTGCCAGCAGTTTGACAGGGCCAGGGGACTATGGCTACACCTTC | CASSLTGPGDYGYTF
TRBJ2-7 | TRBV10-1 | few | . | TGCGCCAGCAGTGAATCAGGGTTCTCCTACGAGCAGTACTTC | CASSESGFSYEQYF
TRBJ2-7 | TRBV7-3 | . | TRBD1 | TGTGCCAGCAGCTTAACGACAGGGACCCCCTACGAGCAGTACTTC | CASSLTTGTPYEQYF